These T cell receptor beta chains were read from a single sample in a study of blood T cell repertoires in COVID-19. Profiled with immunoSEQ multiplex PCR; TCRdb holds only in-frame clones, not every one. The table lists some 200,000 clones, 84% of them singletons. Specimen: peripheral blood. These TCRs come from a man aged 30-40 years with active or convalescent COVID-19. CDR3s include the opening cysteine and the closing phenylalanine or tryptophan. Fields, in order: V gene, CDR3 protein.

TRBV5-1	CASSTNRGANYGYTF
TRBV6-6	CASSTTESNQPQHF
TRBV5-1	CASKEGDSHEQYF
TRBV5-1	CASSLGGQNTEAFF
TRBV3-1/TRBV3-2	CASSPAGGGASGANVLTF
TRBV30	CAWSVPGYGYTF
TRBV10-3	CAISDSDRVNTEAFF
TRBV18	CASSPPTGPGDTEAFF
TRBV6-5	CASSIGRGNTEAFF
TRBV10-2	CASNDRSSGNTIYF
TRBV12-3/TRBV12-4	CASSTAGTYEQYF
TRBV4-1	CASSQAVTDTEAFF
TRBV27	CASSAYGQAGPFLEKLFF